The 18 T cell receptor beta chains listed next were all sequenced from one sample in a study of Ad26.COV2.S vaccination and SARS-CoV-2 variants (dated by TCRdb to about 2021). The treatment or condition label corresponds to: roughly 18 received Ad26.COV2.S at low or high dose, single or two shots; 5 received placebo; per-sample allocation not given. Repertoires of vaccine and placebo recipients were sequenced from samples collected on day 63 after the first injection. Preparation of the library involved the immunoSEQ multiplex PCR assay. The source is immuneACCESS, and TCRdb retained only in-frame sequences with V and J called. Part of the clones is not carried over; for the studies checked, unresolved V genes explain less than half of this, and the remainder is unexplained. For this sample there are hundreds of thousands of clones; 89% appear just once. In total, the top ten clones hold around 2.5% of the sample.

The material sequenced was peripheral blood, taken in a trial of Ad26.COV2.S vaccine versus placebo. These receptors all stem from a person aged 18-60 years who received the Ad26.COV2.S COVID-19 vaccine or a placebo.

This clone has only one observation. The chain couples TRBV7-2 to TRBJ2-3; D is unresolved. This CDR3 is built from 16 residues. Germline loops: CDR1 SGHTA, CDR2 FQGNSA. Trimming took off 2 bases at V and 0 bases at J, with 12 bases between the two ends. The chain's CDR3 is CASSLIRAISTDTQYF. In DNA form, the CDR3 reads TGTGCCAGCAGCTTAATTCGGGCGATCAGCACAGATACGCAGTATTTT.

DNA of the CDR3: TGTGCCAGCAGCCAAGCTCGACAGGGTAGGGGACCCCAGCATTTT. Translated: CASSQARQGRGPQHF. This chain connects TRBV4-2 to TRBJ1-5, with 7 bases lining up with TRBD1. Germline CDR1 reads LGHNA; CDR2 reads YNFKEQ. The CDR3 has 15 amino acids. The V and J ends lost 1 base and 10 bases, in that order; junction bases with no gene match: 10.

J is TRBJ1-5 and V is TRBV10-3; TRBD1 aligns across 8 bases. Trimming removed 3 bases from V and 6 bases from J; junction bases left unmatched: 7. Germline V gives CDR1 ENHRY, CDR2 SYGVKD. CDR3 length equals 15 residues. Here the CDR3 reads CAISDPDRGSQPQHF. The CDR3 DNA reads as TGTGCCATCAGTGACCCAGACAGGGGTAGTCAGCCCCAGCATTTT.

This clone occurred once. This chain links TRBV15 with TRBJ2-2; D perhaps matches TRBD1 (5 bases). The CDR3 is made up of 17 amino acids. V was pared by 2 bases and J by 9 bases, with 22 bases between. CDR1 LNHNV and CDR2 YYDKDF come from the germline V gene (reference sequence). CDR3 region: CATSRSLFRQPSRELFF. In DNA, the CDR3 is TGTGCCACCAGCAGATCCCTTTTCAGACAGCCTTCCAGGGAGCTGTTTTTT.

This clone turned up a few times. This chain links TRBV6-2 or TRBV6-3 with TRBJ2-1; 11 nucleotides match TRBD2. Trimming at V came to 1 base and at J to 8 bases, leaving 10 bases not matched to a gene. This CDR3 is built from 17 residues. Germline lookup yields CDR1 MNHEY and CDR2 SVGEGT. DNA for the CDR3: TGTGCCAGCAGTTACTTAAATCTAGCGGGGGGAGGGGATGAGCAGTTCTTC. It encodes CASSYLNLAGGGDEQFF.

The rearrangement links TRBV3-1 (or the pseudogene TRBV3-2) to TRBJ1-2; D perhaps matches TRBD1 (5 bases). The CDR3 length is 12 residues. V lost 6 bases and J lost 2, with 7 bases in between. CDR1 is LGHDT, CDR2 YNNKEL, per germline (reference sequence). CDR3 nucleotide sequence: TGTGCCAGCAGAACAGGAAACTATGGCTACACCTTC. It specifies CASRTGNYGYTF.

As DNA, the CDR3 is TGTGCCAGCAGTCCACGAACAGCCACTAATTCACCCCTCCACTTT. Encoded protein: CASSPRTATNSPLHF. The chain is built from TRBV6-6 and TRBJ1-6; D gene unclear. Germline loops: CDR1 MNHNY, CDR2 SVGAGI (reference sequence). Trimming left V 5 bases short and J 6 bases short, with 14 bases between. The CDR3 runs 15 residues.

This clone was recorded once. The V gene is TRBV4-1, the J gene TRBJ1-2; D gene unclear. From germline, CDR1 is MGHRA and CDR2 YSYEKL. The CDR3 runs 12 residues. Between the trimmed V and J ends, which lost 11 bases and 5 bases, there was a span of 15 bases. The CDR3 nucleotides are TGCGCCTCCTCGGGGAATCGATATGGCTACACCTTC. It encodes CASSGNRYGYTF.

The chain carries TRBV28 and TRBJ1-5; D may be TRBD1 (6 bases). The germline V gene encodes CDR1 MDHEN and CDR2 SYDVKM. The length of the CDR3 is 15 residues. V was shortened by 3 bases and J by 7 bases, with 16 bases between the two germline ends. The CDR3 sequence is CASSLDLGARQPQHF. Here the CDR3 DNA reads TGTGCCAGCAGTTTGGATCTGGGGGCTCGGCAGCCCCAGCATTTT.

The chain combines TRBV27 with TRBJ2-7, with TRBD2 matching 7 bases. The junction had 8 bases not matched to a gene; V was cut back by 6 bases and J by 3 bases. CDR1 MNHEY and CDR2 SMNVEV come from the germline V gene (reference sequence). CDR3 size: 14 residues. CDR3 amino acids: CASRLAEGLYEQYF. The CDR3 DNA reads as TGTGCCAGCAGGCTAGCGGAGGGTCTCTACGAGCAGTACTTC.

J is TRBJ1-1 and V is TRBV19; no reliable D call. Trimming left V 3 bases short and J 5 bases short, with 10 bases between. The CDR3 runs to 13 residues. Germline values: CDR1 LNHDA, CDR2 SQIVND (reference sequence). CDR3 protein: CASSMWGGTEAFF. CDR3 in DNA: TGTGCCAGTAGTATGTGGGGAGGGACTGAAGCTTTCTTT.

The rearrangement joins TRBV2 to TRBJ2-7, with 11 bases lining up with TRBD1. J was trimmed by 2 bases and V by 6 bases; bases with no gene match: 3. CDR1 and CDR2 from the germline V gene are SNHLY and FYNNEI. There are 14 residues in the CDR3. CDR3 coding DNA: TGTGCCAGCAGCGGACAGGGGGCGCCCTACGAGCAGTACGTC. Translation gives CASSGQGAPYEQYV.

This clone has a handful of counts. V gene TRBV6-5 combines with J gene TRBJ2-1, with D possibly matching TRBD1 (5 bases). The V end lost 6 bases, the J end lost 2 bases, and 11 bases lay between the germline ends. The germline V gene encodes CDR1 MNHEY and CDR2 SVGAGI. The CDR3 has 14 amino acids. The CDR3 bases are TGTGCCAGCAGGGTTCAGGGCACCTACAATGAGCAGTTCTTC. This translates into CASRVQGTYNEQFF.

The chain combines TRBV13 with TRBJ1-1; TRBD1 is a possible D gene (5 bases). The CDR3 spans 17 residues. The germline CDR1 and CDR2 sequences are PRHDT and FYEKMQ (reference sequence). V lost 5 bases and J lost 1, with 20 bases in between. The CDR3 here is CASSPRGWGRTNTEAFF. The CDR3 bases are TGTGCCAGCAGCCCCCGGGGGTGGGGCAGAACGAACACTGAAGCTTTCTTT.

The chain carries TRBV6-2 or TRBV6-3 and TRBJ2-6, with 10 bases that match TRBD2. V gave up 7 bases and J gave up 4 bases; unmatched junction bases: 16. The CDR3 is made up of 19 amino acids. Germline loops: CDR1 MNHEY, CDR2 SVGEGT. CDR3 bases: TGTGCCAGCACCCCAACGGCCAGCGGGAGGGCCGCAGGGGCCAACGTCCTGACTTTC. Protein sequence: CASTPTASGRAAGANVLTF.

The chain carries TRBV7-2 and TRBJ2-7, with 7 bases aligning to TRBD1. The CDR3 runs 14 residues. The junction had 10 bases not matched to a gene; V was cut back by 5 bases and J by 6 bases. Germline CDR1 reads SGHTA; CDR2 reads FQGNSA. DNA of the CDR3: TGTGCCAGCAGCCCAATGACAGGGTTCGGCGAGCAGTACTTC. Its protein is CASSPMTGFGEQYF.

The J gene is TRBJ2-1, the V gene TRBV6-6; 13 bases are a match to TRBD2. Germline V gives CDR1 MNHNY, CDR2 SVGAGI (reference sequence). The CDR3 extends over 16 amino acids. Trimming cost V 0 bases and J 7 bases; bases outside gene matches: 3. The CDR3 nucleotides are TGTGCCAGCAGTTACTCGGTGACTAGCGGGAGGAATGAGCAGTTCTTC. As protein: CASSYSVTSGRNEQFF.

This chain connects TRBV10-1 to TRBJ2-1; D is perhaps TRBD2 (5 bases). V was shortened by 0 bases and J by 5 bases, with 8 bases between the two germline ends. Germline loops: CDR1 WNHNN, CDR2 SYGVQD (reference sequence). The CDR3 is made up of 14 amino acids. CDR3 sequence: CASSESERDNEQFF. The DNA for the CDR3 is TGCGCCAGCAGTGAGTCGGAGAGGGACAATGAGCAGTTCTTC.